This T cell receptor beta chain was profiled in a study of early T cells in non-severe SARS-CoV-2 infection. Study context: Sequenced bulk RNA came from whole blood that was unsorted, and chains were unpaired.

Findings of the study overall: Matches to VDJdb favored anti-spike CD8 responses and missed private and CD4 specificities.

Individual cDNA molecules received unique molecular identifiers during library preparation. TCRdb re-called the 5' RACE reads through MiXCR, storing one row per CDR3 protein. The sample has fewer than 65,000 distinct CDR3 sequences; almost 9.5% are singletons. This clonotype has a count of ten or more. Its matching antigen is unknown. Germline CDR1 reads SGHRS; CDR2 reads YFSETQ. This CDR3 has 14 amino acids. V gave up 0 bases and J gave up 5 bases, with 8 bases separating them. The sequence was collected from an adult who was a healthcare worker with PCR-confirmed SARS-CoV-2 infection or an uninfected control (not recorded which). The sample consisted of whole blood. The V call is TRBV5-1, the J call TRBJ2-2; D remains ambiguous. CDR3 DNA: TGCGCCAGCAGCTTGGGGCAAGAGACCGGGGAGCTGTTTTTT. This encodes CASSLGQETGELFF.